This T cell receptor (beta chain) originates from a study of Graves' ophthalmopathy and Graves' hyperthyroidism. Study-wide background: Where ophthalmopathy was absent within 18 months of follow-up, hyperthyroidism was stable.

This clonotype was picked up many times. Its target is unknown. Investigators amplified TCR beta CDR3 regions from RNA transcripts. Second-round multiplex PCR followed a first-round RT-PCR using HTBI primers. TCRdb used MiXCR to reprocess the multiplex PCR reads, holding one entry per CDR3 protein. Altogether around 1.1 million distinct CDR3 sequences are present, about 36% being singletons, with the ten largest covering 11%. The CDR3 has 17 amino acids. Trimming pared 5 bases from V and 7 bases from J, leaving 21 bases between. Germline V gene sequence: CDR1 SGHTA, CDR2 FQGNSA. Only newly diagnosed hyperthyroidism patients aged 18 to 65, with under 2 months' duration, were enrolled. Other autoimmune disease, uncontrolled infection, pregnancy and lactation led to exclusion. General observations from the study: Most expanded clonotypes in thyroid above 0.001 frequency also showed up in blood.

The sample comprised peripheral blood or thyroid tissue (not recorded which). This clonotype originated in an adult man with Graves' hyperthyroidism. V usage is TRBV7-2 and J usage is TRBJ1-6; perhaps TRBD1 as D (5 bases). The CDR3 region is CASSPGGRILTNSPLHF. DNA for the CDR3: TGTGCCAGCAGCCCCGGGGGACGTATCCTCACAAATTCACCCCTCCACTTT.